The 13 T cell receptor beta chains below were found in one sample sequenced in a study of T cells in women clearing cervical HPV infection. Data came from immunoSEQ multiplex PCR; TCRdb stores just in-frame clones and leaves some out. The listing contains under 50,000 clones. Sequenced: blood buffy coat. The source of these receptors is a woman aged 18-70 years with a cervical HPV16 infection that either progressed to CIN3+ or cleared (not recorded which).

Comment on this clone: The read is 3 residues too short to cover the CDR3 end, so that end is filled in from the germline J gene. The chain uses TRBV7-9 and TRBJ2-7; 7 bases line up with TRBD1. J gave up 2 bases and V 5 bases, and 6 bases lay outside the gene matches. In germline, CDR1 is SEHNR, CDR2 FQNEAQ (reference sequence). The CDR3 is 14 residues long. The CDR3 loop is CASSATGFAYEQYF. CDR3 bases read: TGTGCCAGCAGCGCGACAGGGTTTGCCTACGAG. Looking up the rest from reference TRBV7-9 and TRBJ2-7 gives the full variable domain: DTGVSQNPRHKITKRGQNVTFRCDPISEHNRLYWYRQTLGQGPEFLTYFQNEAQLEKSRLLSDRFSAERPKGSFSTLEIQRTEQGDSAMYLCASSATGFAYEQYFGPGTRLTVT.

For this clone: The missing CDR3 end, 3 residues past where the read stops, is filled in from the germline J gene. The J gene is TRBJ2-4, the V gene TRBV19, with D tentatively TRBD1 or TRBD2 (6 bases each). Germline V gene sequence: CDR1 LNHDA, CDR2 SQIVND (reference sequence). CDR3 length: 14 amino acids. Incomplete CDR3 DNA: TGTGCCAGTAGTATAGATCTACAGGGAGGTGGT. Translated, it gives CASSIDLQGGG. The CDR3 reads in full as CASSIDLQGGGQYF.

Comments on this clone: The CDR3 goes on 3 residues after the read ends, and that part is filled in from the germline J gene. V and J are TRBV20-1 and TRBJ2-3, with 9 bases aligning to TRBD2. The germline gives CDR1 DFQATT, CDR2 SNEGSKA (reference sequence). The CDR3 length is 19 residues. With 3 bases clipped from V and 0 bases from J, the junction kept 16 bases outside the gene matches. The CDR3 sequence: CSASDGFGLAGPSTDTQYF. The CDR3 bases that were read are TGCAGTGCTAGTGACGGCTTCGGGCTAGCGGGACCTAGCACAGATACG.

With regard to this clone: The missing CDR3 end, 3 residues past where the read stops, is filled in from the germline J gene. This chain links TRBV20-1 with TRBJ2-4; 11 positions agree with TRBD2. This CDR3 is 19 amino acids long. The V and J ends lost 0 bases and 3 bases, in that order; junction bases with no gene match: 13. Germline V gene data show CDR1 as DFQATT and CDR2 as SNEGSKA (reference sequence). CDR3 DNA, as far as it was read: TGCAGTGCTAGAGATCATCTAGCGGGGGGAAGTATAGGCAAAAACATT. Its protein product is CSARDHLAGGSIGKNI. The CDR3 as a whole reads CSARDHLAGGSIGKNIQYF.

On this clone itself: The read is 3 residues too short to cover the CDR3 end, so that end is filled in from the germline J gene. The V call is TRBV11-2, the J call TRBJ2-7, with a weak D call TRBD1 (6 bases). V was pared by 5 bases and J by 2 bases, with 13 bases between. Germline assignment: CDR1 SGHAT and CDR2 FQNNGV. This CDR3 region has 14 residues. Incomplete CDR3 DNA: TGTGCCAGCAGCCTGGACAGATTTGCCTACGAG. This sequence encodes CASSLDRFAYE. The CDR3 in its entirety is CASSLDRFAYEQYF.

About this clone itself: The read terminates 3 residues ahead of where the CDR3 ends, so the germline J gene completes it. V usage is TRBV30 and J usage is TRBJ1-6, with TRBD1 matching over 11 bases. This CDR3 region has 19 residues. J was trimmed by 1 base and V by 3 bases; bases with no gene match: 11. CDR1 is GTSNPN, CDR2 SVGIG, per germline (reference sequence). CDR3 amino acids: CAWSGSTGTGGSYNSPLHF. The part of the CDR3 DNA that was read is TGTGCCTGGAGCGGAAGCACCGGGACAGGGGGATCCTATAATTCACCC.

The sequenced part of the CDR3 DNA is TGTGCCAGTAGTCCCCGACTAGCGGGGGCCTACAATGAC. Its protein is CASSPRLAGAYND. The whole CDR3 sequence is CASSPRLAGAYNDYTF. The genes are TRBV19 and TRBJ1-2; D is possibly TRBD1 (6 bases). The CDR3 end falls 3 residues outside the read, so it is completed with the germline J gene. This CDR3 comprises 16 residues. Germline CDR1 reads LNHDA; CDR2 reads SQIVND (reference sequence).

Incomplete CDR3 DNA: TGTGCCAGCAGCCTACGGAGACTAGCGGCTTACGAG. Amino acids: CASSLRRLAAYE. From start to end, the CDR3 is CASSLRRLAAYEQYF. The chain has TRBV5-6 and TRBJ2-7; 9 bases fit TRBD2. The read is 3 residues too short to cover the CDR3 end, so that end is filled in from the germline J gene. From germline, CDR1 is SGHDT and CDR2 YYEEEE. The CDR3 sequence is 15 residues long. After removal of 4 bases from V and 4 bases from J, the junction contained 9 bases not matched to a gene.

Note on this clone: The read gets to within 3 residues of the CDR3 end, and the germline J gene fills in the rest. The chain carries TRBV28 and TRBJ2-3; 12 nucleotides match TRBD2. With V trimmed by 3 bases and J by 7 bases, 5 bases remained unmatched. The V gene's germline CDR1 is MDHEN and CDR2 SYDVKM. The CDR3 is 15 residues long. The CDR3 protein is CASSLSLAGGYTQYF. The part of the CDR3 DNA that was read is TGTGCCAGCAGTTTGAGCCTAGCGGGAGGGTATACG.

A remark on this clone: With the read ending 3 residues before the CDR3 end, the germline J gene is used to fill in that end. This sequence joins TRBV6-2 or TRBV6-3 and TRBJ2-7, with unresolved D. This CDR3 has 14 residues. Germline values: CDR1 MNHEY, CDR2 SVGEGT. Deletions cut 6 bases from V and 3 bases from J, with 15 bases between. CDR3 protein: CASSRQPGNYEQYF. The sequenced CDR3 bases are TGTGCCAGCAGCCGCCAACCAGGTAACTACGAG.

About this clone itself: The CDR3 end falls 3 residues outside the read, so it is completed with the germline J gene. The rearrangement joins TRBV6-1 to TRBJ1-3; D not certain. Germline V gene data show CDR1 as MNHNS and CDR2 as SASEGT. V lost 2 bases to trimming and J lost 3 bases, with 8 bases between them. The CDR3 runs to 14 residues. The CDR3: CASSETPDGNTIYF. The covered CDR3 bases are TGTGCCAGCAGTGAAACCCCAGATGGAAACACC.

A note on this clone: The read comes to an end 3 residues before the CDR3 does, leaving the germline J gene to fill in the end. This chain joins TRBV5-1 and TRBJ1-4, with 7 bases lining up with TRBD1. This CDR3 is 15 amino acids long. Germline CDR1 reads SGHRS; CDR2 reads YFSETQ. With V trimmed by 4 bases and J by 1 base, 4 bases remained unmatched. The CDR3 is CASSPRQGTNEKLFF. The CDR3 bases that were read are TGCGCCAGCAGCCCCAGACAGGGAACTAATGAAAAA.

As concerns this clone: The sequenced fragment ends 3 residues before the CDR3 boundary, so the rest is inferred from the germline J gene. The chain employs TRBV7-3 and TRBJ2-2; TRBD2 agrees at 8 bases. The CDR3 spans 14 residues. Trimming removed 3 bases from V and 4 bases from J; junction bases left unmatched: 1. Germline V gene sequence: CDR1 SGHTA, CDR2 FQGTGA. The CDR3 region is CASSFGGATGELFF. Partial CDR3 DNA: TGTGCCAGCAGCTTCGGGGGGGCCACCGGGGAG.